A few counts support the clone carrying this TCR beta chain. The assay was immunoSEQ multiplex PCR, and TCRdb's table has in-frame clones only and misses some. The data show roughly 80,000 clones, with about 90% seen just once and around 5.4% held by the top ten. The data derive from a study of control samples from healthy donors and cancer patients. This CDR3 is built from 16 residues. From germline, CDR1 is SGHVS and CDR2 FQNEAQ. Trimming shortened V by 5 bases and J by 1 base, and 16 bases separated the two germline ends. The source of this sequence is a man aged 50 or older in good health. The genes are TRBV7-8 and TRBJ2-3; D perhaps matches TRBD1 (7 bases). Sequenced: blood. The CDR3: CASSRGGGQGTDTQYF. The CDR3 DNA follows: TGTGCCAGCAGCCGGGGAGGCGGACAGGGCACAGATACGCAGTATTTT.